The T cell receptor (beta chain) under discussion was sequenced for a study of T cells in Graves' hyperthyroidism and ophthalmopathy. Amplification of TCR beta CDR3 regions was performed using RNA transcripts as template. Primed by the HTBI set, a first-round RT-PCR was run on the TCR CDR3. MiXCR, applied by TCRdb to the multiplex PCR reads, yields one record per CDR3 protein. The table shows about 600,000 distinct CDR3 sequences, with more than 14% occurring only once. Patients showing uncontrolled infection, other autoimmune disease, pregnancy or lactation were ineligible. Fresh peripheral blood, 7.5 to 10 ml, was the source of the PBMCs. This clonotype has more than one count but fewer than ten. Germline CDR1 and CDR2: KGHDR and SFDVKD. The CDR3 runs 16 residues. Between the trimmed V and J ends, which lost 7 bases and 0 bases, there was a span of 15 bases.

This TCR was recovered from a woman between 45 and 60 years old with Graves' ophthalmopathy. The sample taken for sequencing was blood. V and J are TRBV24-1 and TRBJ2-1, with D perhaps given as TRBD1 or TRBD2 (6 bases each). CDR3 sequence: CATSERGGSSYNEQFF. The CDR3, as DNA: TGTGCCACCAGCGAACGAGGGGGGAGCTCCTACAATGAGCAGTTCTTC.